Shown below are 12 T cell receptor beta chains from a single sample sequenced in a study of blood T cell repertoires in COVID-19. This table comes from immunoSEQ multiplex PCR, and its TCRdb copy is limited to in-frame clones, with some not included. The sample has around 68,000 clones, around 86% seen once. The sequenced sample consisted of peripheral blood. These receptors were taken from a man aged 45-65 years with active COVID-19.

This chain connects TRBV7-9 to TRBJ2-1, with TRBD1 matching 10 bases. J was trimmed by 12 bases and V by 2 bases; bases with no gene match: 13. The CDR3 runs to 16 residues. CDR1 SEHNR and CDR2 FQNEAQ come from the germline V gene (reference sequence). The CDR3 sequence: CASSLISRDRGMGQFF. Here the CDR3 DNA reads TGTGCCAGCAGCTTAATTTCCCGGGACAGGGGTATGGGGCAGTTCTTC.

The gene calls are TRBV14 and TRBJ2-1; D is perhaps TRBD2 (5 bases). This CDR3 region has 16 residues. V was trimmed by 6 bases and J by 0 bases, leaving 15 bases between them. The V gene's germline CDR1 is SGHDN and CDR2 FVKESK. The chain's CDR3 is CASREGPASSYNEQFF. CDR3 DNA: TGTGCCAGCAGAGAGGGCCCTGCTAGCTCCTACAATGAGCAGTTCTTC.

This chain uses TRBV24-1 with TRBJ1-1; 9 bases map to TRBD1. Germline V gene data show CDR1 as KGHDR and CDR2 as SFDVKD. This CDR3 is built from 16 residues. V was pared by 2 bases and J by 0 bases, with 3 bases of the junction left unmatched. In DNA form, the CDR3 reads TGTGCCACCAGTGATTCCGGGACAGGGCTGAACACTGAAGCTTTCTTT. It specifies CATSDSGTGLNTEAFF.

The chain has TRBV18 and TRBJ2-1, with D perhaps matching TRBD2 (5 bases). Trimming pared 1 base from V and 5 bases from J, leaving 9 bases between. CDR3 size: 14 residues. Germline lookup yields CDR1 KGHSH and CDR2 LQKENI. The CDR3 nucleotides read TGTGCCAGCTCACCACAACTAGGTGACAATGAGCAGTTCTTC. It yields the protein CASSPQLGDNEQFF.

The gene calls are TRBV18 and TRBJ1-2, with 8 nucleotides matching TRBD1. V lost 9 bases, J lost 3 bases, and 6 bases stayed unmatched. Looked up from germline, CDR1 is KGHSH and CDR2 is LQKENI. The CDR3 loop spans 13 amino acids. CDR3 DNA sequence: TGTGCCAGTTCCTTGGACAGGGACTATGGCTACACCTTC. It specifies CASSLDRDYGYTF.

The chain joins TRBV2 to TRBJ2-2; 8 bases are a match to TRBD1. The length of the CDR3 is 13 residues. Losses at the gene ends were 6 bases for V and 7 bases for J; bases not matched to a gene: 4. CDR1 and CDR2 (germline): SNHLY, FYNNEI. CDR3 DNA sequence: TGTGCCAGCAGCGCAGGGGGCTTCGGGGAGCTGTTTTTT. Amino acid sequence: CASSAGGFGELFF.

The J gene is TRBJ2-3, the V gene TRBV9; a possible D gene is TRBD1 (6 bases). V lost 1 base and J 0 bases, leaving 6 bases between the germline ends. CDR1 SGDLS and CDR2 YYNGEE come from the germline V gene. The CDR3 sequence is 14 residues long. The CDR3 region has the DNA TGTGCCAGCAGCGTACAGGGGAGCACAGATACGCAGTATTTT. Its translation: CASSVQGSTDTQYF. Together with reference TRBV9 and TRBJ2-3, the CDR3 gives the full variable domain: DSGVTQTPKHLITATGQRVTLRCSPRSGDLSVYWYQQSLDQGLQFLIQYYNGEERAKGNILERFSAQQFPDLHSELNLSSLELGDSALYFCASSVQGSTDTQYFGPGTRLTVL.

CDR3 nucleotide sequence: TGTGCCAGCAGTGACAGGGATGGACAGCCCCAGCATTTT. This translates into CASSDRDGQPQHF. The chain carries TRBV12-3 or TRBV12-4 and TRBJ1-5; 7 nucleotides match TRBD1. The CDR3 consists of 13 residues. Unmatched junction bases numbered 5, after V lost 5 bases and J lost 7 bases.

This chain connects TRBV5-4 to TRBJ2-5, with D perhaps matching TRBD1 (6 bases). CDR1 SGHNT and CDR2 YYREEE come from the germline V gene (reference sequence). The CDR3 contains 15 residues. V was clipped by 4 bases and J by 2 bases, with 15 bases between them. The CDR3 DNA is TGTGCCAGCAGCGTATACAGGCAGGGGCAAGAGACCCAGTACTTC. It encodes CASSVYRQGQETQYF.

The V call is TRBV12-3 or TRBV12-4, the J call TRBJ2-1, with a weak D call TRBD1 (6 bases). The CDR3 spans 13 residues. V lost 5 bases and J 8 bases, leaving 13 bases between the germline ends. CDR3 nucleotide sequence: TGTGCCAGCAGTCGGACAGAGTGGGATGAGCAGTTCTTC. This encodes CASSRTEWDEQFF.

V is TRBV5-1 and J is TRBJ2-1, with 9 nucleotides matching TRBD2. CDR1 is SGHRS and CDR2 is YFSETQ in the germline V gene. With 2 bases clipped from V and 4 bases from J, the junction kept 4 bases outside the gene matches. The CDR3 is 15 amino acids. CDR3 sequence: CASSLAGGGYNEQFF. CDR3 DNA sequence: TGCGCCAGCAGCTTAGCGGGAGGAGGGTACAATGAGCAGTTCTTC.

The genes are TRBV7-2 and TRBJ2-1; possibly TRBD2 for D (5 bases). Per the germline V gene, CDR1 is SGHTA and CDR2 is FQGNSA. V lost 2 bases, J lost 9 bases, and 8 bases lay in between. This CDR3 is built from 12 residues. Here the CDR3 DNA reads TGTGCCAGCAGCTTAAACCGGGGTGAGCAGTTCTTC. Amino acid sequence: CASSLNRGEQFF. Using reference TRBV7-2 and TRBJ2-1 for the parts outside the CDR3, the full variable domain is GAGVSQSPSNKVTEKGKDVELRCDPISGHTALYWYRQSLGQGLEFLIYFQGNSAPDKSGLPSDRFSAERTGGSVSTLTIQRTQQEDSAVYLCASSLNRGEQFFGPGTRLTVL.